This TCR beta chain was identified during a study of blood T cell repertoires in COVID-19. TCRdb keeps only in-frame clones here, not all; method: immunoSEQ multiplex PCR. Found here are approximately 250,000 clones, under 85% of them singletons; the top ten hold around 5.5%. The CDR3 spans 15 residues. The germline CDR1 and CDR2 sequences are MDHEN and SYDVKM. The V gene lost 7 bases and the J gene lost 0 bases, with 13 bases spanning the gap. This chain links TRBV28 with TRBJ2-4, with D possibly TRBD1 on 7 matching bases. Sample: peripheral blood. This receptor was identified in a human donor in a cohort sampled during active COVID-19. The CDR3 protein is CASTQGGLAKNIQYF. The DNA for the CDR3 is TGTGCCAGCACCCAGGGGGGCTTAGCCAAAAACATTCAGTACTTC.